This T cell receptor (beta chain) originates from a study of T cell responses to AZD1222 COVID-19 vaccine. Overall study: Second-dose intervals of approximately 4 or approximately 12 weeks were pooled.

V lost 0 bases and J lost 9, with 5 bases in between. CDR3 length equals 11 residues. Germline CDR1 reads ENHRY; CDR2 reads SYGVKD. Findings and caveats of the study: Spike-specific TCR breadth and depth grew following two AZD1222 doses.

As regards this clone: Its specificity is not known.

Clones were read by immunoSEQ multiplex PCR, and TCRdb kept only the in-frame ones, dropping some. The sample carries about 170,000 clones, 75% to 90% recorded once. This receptor was identified in an adult in good health. The V call is TRBV10-3, the J call TRBJ2-5; tentative D call: TRBD2 (5 bases). The material sequenced was peripheral blood, taken on day 0 of AZD1222 vaccination. The CDR3: CAISESGAQYF. CDR3 nucleotide sequence: TGTGCCATCAGTGAGTCCGGGGCCCAGTACTTC.